Below are 7 T cell receptor beta chains sequenced from a single sample in a study of blood T cells in healthy people across ages. The second PCR ran roughly 6 to 11 cycles with a sample-barcoded 5' primer and J-beta primers. TCRdb passed the 5' RACE reads through MiXCR, listing each CDR3 protein once. The sample contains around 780,000 distinct CDR3 sequences, about a quarter of which appear only once. The sample was also reused in another study, on T cells of mothers and their children.

The sample taken for sequencing was blood. All receptors come from a boy younger than 18 in good health.

The chain has TRBV7-2 and TRBJ1-2; D might be TRBD1 (5 bases). CDR1 is SGHTA and CDR2 is FQGNSA in the germline V gene. Between the trimmed V and J ends, which lost 6 bases and 3 bases, there was a span of 11 bases. This CDR3 comprises 13 residues. The CDR3 DNA sequence: TGTGCCAGCAGTTCACAGGAAGACTATGGCTACACCTTC. It translates to CASSSQEDYGYTF.

The J gene is TRBJ1-2, the V gene TRBV12-3 or TRBV12-4; possibly TRBD1 for D (5 bases). The V end lost 4 bases, the J end lost 4 bases, and 13 bases lay between the germline ends. This CDR3 region has 14 residues. The CDR3 protein is CASSYTGRGYGYTF. In DNA form, the CDR3 reads TGTGCCAGCAGTTATACGGGACGGGGCTATGGCTACACCTTC.

A few counts support this clonotype. V and J are TRBV29-1 and TRBJ1-2; 9 bases align to TRBD1. J gave up 4 bases and V 0 bases, and 3 bases lay outside the gene matches. This CDR3 contains 14 residues. The germline CDR1 and CDR2 sequences are SQVTM and ANQGSEA. In DNA, the CDR3 is TGCAGCGTTGAAGATTTGGACAGGGGCTATGGCTACACCTTC. It codes for CSVEDLDRGYGYTF.

This chain joins TRBV5-1 and TRBJ2-3; D is perhaps TRBD1 (6 bases). V was trimmed by 4 bases and J by 4 bases, leaving 10 bases between them. Germline lookup yields CDR1 SGHRS and CDR2 YFSETQ. The CDR3 totals 13 residues. CDR3 protein: CASSMTGSDTQYF. The DNA of the CDR3 is TGCGCCAGCAGCATGACAGGCTCAGATACGCAGTATTTT.

This clonotype was detected ten times or more. The chain carries TRBV12-3 or TRBV12-4 and TRBJ2-3, with 8 bases that match TRBD1. V lost 1 base to trimming and J lost 0 bases; unmatched junction nucleotides: 9. This CDR3 has 18 residues. DNA of the CDR3: TGTGCCAGCAGTTTAGGGACAGGGATCTATGTCAGCACAGATACGCAGTATTTT. It codes for CASSLGTGIYVSTDTQYF.

Ten or more counts support this clonotype. The chain recombines TRBV27 with TRBJ2-7; TRBD2 matches 11 bases. V gave up 6 bases and J gave up 5 bases; unmatched junction bases: 6. Germline V gives CDR1 MNHEY, CDR2 SMNVEV (reference sequence). The CDR3 runs 14 residues. The CDR3 sequence is CASSPSGGINEQYF. The CDR3 DNA is TGTGCCAGCAGCCCTAGCGGGGGGATCAACGAGCAGTACTTC.

The V call is TRBV7-2, the J call TRBJ2-3, with D tentatively TRBD1 or TRBD2 (5 bases each). This CDR3 spans 15 amino acids. Germline V gene sequence: CDR1 SGHTA, CDR2 FQGNSA. The germline V and J ends were trimmed by 5 bases and 2 bases, with 14 bases remaining between them. CDR3 loop: CASSPPGRITDTQYF. Here the CDR3 DNA reads TGTGCCAGCAGCCCTCCGGGACGGATCACAGATACGCAGTATTTT.